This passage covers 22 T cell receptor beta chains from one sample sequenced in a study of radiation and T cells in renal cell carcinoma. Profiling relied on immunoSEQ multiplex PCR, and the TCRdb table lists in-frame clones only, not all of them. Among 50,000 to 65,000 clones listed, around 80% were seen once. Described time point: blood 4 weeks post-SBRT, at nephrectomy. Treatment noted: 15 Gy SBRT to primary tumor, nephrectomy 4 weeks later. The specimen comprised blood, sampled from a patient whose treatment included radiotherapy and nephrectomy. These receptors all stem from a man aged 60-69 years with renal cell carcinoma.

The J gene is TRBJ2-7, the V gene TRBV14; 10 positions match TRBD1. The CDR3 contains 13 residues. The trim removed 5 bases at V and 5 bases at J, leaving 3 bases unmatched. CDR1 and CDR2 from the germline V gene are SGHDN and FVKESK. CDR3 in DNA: TGTGCCAGCAGCGCCGGACAGGGGGACGAGCAGTACGTC. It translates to CASSAGQGDEQYV.

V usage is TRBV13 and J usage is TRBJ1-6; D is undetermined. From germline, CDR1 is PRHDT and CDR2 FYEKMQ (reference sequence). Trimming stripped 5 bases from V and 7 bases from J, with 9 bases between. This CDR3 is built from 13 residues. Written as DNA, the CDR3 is TGTGCCAGCAGCCCGAGAGGGAATTCACCCCTCCACTTT. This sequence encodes CASSPRGNSPLHF.

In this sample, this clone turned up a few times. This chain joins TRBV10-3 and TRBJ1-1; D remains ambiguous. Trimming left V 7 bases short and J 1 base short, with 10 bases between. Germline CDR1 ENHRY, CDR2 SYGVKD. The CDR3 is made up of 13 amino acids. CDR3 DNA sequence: TGTGCCATCAAAGACAAGAGGAACACTGAAGCTTTCTTT. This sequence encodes CAIKDKRNTEAFF.

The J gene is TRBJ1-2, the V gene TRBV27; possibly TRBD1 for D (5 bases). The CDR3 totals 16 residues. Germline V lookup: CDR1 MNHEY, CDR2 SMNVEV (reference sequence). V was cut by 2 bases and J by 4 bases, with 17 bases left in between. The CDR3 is CASSLTYPRQTYGYTF. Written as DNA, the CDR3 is TGTGCCAGCAGTTTAACTTACCCCAGACAGACCTATGGCTACACCTTC.

CDR3 nucleotides: TGTGCCAGCAGTCGGGACACTAGCAATCAGCCCCAGCATTTT. Amino acids: CASSRDTSNQPQHF. V is TRBV2 and J is TRBJ1-5; D might be TRBD1 (6 bases). Between the trimmed V and J ends, which lost 5 bases and 0 bases, there was a span of 8 bases. The CDR3 runs 14 residues. CDR1 and CDR2 (germline): SNHLY, FYNNEI.

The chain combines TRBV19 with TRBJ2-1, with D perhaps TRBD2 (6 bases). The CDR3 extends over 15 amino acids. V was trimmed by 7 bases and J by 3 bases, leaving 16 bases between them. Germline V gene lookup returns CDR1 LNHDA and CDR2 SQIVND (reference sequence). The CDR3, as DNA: TGTGCCAGTAAGGACGGGAGAGGTCTCTACAATGAGCAGTTCTTC. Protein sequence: CASKDGRGLYNEQFF.

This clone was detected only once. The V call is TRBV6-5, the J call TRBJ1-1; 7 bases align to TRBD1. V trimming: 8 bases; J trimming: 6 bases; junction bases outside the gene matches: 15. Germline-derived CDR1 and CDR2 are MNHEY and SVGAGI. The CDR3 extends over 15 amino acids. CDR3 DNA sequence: TGTGCCAGCCTTACGACCAGGGCAGGGGGATCTGAAGCTTTCTTT. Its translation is CASLTTRAGGSEAFF.

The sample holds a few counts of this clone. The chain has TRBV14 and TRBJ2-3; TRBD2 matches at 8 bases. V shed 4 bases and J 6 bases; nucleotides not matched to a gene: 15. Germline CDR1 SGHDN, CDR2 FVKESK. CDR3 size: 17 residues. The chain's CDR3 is CASSPRVLAAIGDTQYF. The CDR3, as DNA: TGTGCCAGCAGCCCACGTGTACTAGCGGCGATCGGGGATACGCAGTATTTT.

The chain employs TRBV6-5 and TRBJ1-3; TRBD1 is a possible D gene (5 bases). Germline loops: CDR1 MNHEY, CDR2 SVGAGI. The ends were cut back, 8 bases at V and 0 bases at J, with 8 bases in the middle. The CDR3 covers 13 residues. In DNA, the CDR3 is TGTGCCAGCGGGGCAGCCTCTGGAAACACCATATATTTT. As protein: CASGAASGNTIYF.

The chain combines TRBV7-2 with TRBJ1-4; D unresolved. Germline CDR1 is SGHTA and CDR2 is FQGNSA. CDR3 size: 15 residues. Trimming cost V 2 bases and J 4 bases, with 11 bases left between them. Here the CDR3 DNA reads TGTGCCAGCAGCTTAAAGGGAGGTGATAATGAAAAACTGTTTTTT. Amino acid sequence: CASSLKGGDNEKLFF.

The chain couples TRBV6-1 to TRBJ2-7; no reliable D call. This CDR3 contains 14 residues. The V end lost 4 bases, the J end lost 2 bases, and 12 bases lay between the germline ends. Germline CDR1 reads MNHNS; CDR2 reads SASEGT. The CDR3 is CASSVSGSTYEQYF. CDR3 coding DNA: TGTGCCAGCAGTGTATCGGGTTCAACCTACGAGCAGTACTTC.

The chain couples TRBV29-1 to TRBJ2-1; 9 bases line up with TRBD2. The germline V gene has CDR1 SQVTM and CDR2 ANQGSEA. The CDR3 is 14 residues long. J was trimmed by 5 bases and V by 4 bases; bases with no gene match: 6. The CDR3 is CSVAASGIDNEQFF. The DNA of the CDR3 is TGCAGCGTTGCGGCTAGCGGGATAGACAATGAGCAGTTCTTC.

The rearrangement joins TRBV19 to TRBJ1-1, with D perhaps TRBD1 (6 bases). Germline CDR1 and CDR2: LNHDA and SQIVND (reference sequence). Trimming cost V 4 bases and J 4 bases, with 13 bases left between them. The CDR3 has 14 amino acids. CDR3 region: CASSNRVGVTEAFF. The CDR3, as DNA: TGTGCCAGTAGTAACAGGGTAGGGGTCACTGAAGCTTTCTTT.

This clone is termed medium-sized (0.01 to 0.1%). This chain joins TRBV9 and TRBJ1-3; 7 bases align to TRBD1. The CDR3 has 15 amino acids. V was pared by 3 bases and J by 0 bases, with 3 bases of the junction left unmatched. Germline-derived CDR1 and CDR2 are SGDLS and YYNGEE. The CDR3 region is CASSAGTASGNTIYF. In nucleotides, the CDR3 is TGTGCCAGCAGCGCTGGGACAGCCTCTGGAAACACCATATATTTT.

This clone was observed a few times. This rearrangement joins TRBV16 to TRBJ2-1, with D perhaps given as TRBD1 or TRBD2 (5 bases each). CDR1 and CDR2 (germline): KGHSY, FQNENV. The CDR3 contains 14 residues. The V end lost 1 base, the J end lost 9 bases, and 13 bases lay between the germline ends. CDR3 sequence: CASSQWVGTGEQFF. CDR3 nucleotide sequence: TGTGCCAGCAGCCAATGGGTCGGGACCGGTGAGCAGTTCTTC.

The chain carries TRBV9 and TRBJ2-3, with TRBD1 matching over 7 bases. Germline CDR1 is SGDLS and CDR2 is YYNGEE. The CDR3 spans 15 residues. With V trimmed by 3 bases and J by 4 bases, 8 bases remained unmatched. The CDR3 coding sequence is TGTGCCAGCAGCGCATCGGGGACAGATCCAGATACGCAGTATTTT. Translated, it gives CASSASGTDPDTQYF.

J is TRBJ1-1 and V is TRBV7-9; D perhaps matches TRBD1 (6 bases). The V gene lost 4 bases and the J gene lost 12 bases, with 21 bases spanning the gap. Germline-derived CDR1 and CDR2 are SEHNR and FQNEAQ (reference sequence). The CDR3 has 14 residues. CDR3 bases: TGTGCCAGCAGCTCGGGAGGGGGATCCCCTGTACCTTTCTTT. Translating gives CASSSGGGSPVPFF.

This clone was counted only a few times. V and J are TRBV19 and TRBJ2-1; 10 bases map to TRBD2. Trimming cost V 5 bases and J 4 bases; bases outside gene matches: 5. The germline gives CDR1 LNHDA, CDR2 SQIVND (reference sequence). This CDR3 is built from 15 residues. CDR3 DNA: TGTGCCAGTAGTGCACTTAGCGGGAGGTACAATGAGCAGTTCTTC. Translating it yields CASSALSGRYNEQFF.

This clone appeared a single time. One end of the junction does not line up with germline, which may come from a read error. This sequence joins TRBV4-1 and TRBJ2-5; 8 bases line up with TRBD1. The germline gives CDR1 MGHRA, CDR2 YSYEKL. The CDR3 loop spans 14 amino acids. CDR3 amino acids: CASSRDRLQGTQYF. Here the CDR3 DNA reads TGCGCCAGCAGCCGGGACAGGCTCCAAGGGACCCAGTACTTC.

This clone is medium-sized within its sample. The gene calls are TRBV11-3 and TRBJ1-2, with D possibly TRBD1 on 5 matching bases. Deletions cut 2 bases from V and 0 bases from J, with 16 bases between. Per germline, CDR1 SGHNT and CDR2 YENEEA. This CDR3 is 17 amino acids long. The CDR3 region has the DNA TGTGCCAGCAGCTTATCTGGGGGGACGGGAGCTAACTATGGCTACACCTTC. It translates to CASSLSGGTGANYGYTF.

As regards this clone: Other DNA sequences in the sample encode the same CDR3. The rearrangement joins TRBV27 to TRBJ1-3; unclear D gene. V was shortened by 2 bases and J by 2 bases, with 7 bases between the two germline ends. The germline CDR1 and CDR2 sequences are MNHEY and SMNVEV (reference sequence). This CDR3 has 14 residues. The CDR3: CASSLRETGNTIYF. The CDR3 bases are TGTGCCAGCAGTTTAAGGGAAACTGGAAACACCATATATTTT.

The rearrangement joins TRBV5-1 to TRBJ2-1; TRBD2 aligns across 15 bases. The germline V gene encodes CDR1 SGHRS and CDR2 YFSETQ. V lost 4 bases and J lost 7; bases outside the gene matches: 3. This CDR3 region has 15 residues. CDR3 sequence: CASSIGLAGGNEQFF. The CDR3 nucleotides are TGCGCCAGCAGCATAGGACTAGCGGGAGGGAATGAGCAGTTCTTC.